The 14 T cell receptor beta chains given below trace back to one sample, sequenced in a study of blood T cell repertoires in COVID-19. Repertoires were generated with immunoSEQ multiplex PCR, while TCRdb's copy carries only in-frame clones and drops some. The data show roughly 73,000 clones, 75% to 80% seen once. Sequenced: peripheral blood. These receptors came from a human donor in a cohort sampled during active COVID-19.

The chain combines TRBV5-1 with TRBJ2-1; TRBD2 agrees at 8 bases. CDR3 size: 14 residues. V dropped 4 bases and J dropped 2; count of bases not matched to a gene: 2. The V gene's germline CDR1 is SGHRS and CDR2 YFSETQ. The CDR3: CASSLGLAYNEQFF. The CDR3 region has the DNA TGCGCCAGCAGCCTGGGACTAGCCTACAATGAGCAGTTCTTC.

V is TRBV28 and J is TRBJ1-5, with 8 nucleotides matching TRBD1. The CDR3 length is 15 residues. CDR1 is MDHEN, CDR2 SYDVKM, per germline. Germline trimming cut 6 bases from V and 8 bases from J; bases unmatched to any gene: 12. In nucleotides, the CDR3 is TGTGCCAGCAGCCCGTCCGGGACAGGCTGGGAGCCCCAGCATTTT. It is translated as CASSPSGTGWEPQHF.

V is TRBV6-5 and J is TRBJ2-7, with 8 positions matching TRBD1. Germline CDR1 MNHEY, CDR2 SVGAGI. V dropped 10 bases and J dropped 2; count of bases not matched to a gene: 1. This CDR3 spans 11 amino acids. The CDR3 region is CATTGAYEQYF. The CDR3 nucleotides read TGTGCCACGACAGGGGCCTACGAGCAGTACTTC.

This rearrangement joins TRBV5-6 to TRBJ2-7, with 10 positions matching TRBD1. Looked up from germline, CDR1 is SGHDT and CDR2 is YYEEEE. CDR3 length: 15 residues. With 4 bases clipped from V and 9 bases from J, the junction kept 13 bases outside the gene matches. CDR3 nucleotides: TGTGCCAGCAGCGTATATACGGGACAGGGGTATGTGCAGTACTTC. Protein product: CASSVYTGQGYVQYF.

This sequence joins TRBV9 and TRBJ1-4, with 10 bases matching TRBD1. The CDR3 totals 16 residues. Germline V CDR1 and CDR2: SGDLS, YYNGEE. Trimming at V came to 2 bases and at J to 5 bases, leaving 6 bases not matched to a gene. CDR3 sequence: CASSVRTGGFNEKLFF. As DNA, the CDR3 is TGTGCCAGCAGCGTCCGGACAGGGGGTTTCAATGAAAAACTGTTTTTT.

The CDR3 DNA sequence: TGTGCCAGCAGTCCGACGAGCGGGGCTGCCATTAACTATGGCTACACCTTC. It translates to CASSPTSGAAINYGYTF. The chain employs TRBV28 and TRBJ1-2; weak D call: TRBD1 (5 bases). Trimming took 5 bases from V and 1 from J, leaving 20 bases between them. In germline, CDR1 is MDHEN, CDR2 SYDVKM. The CDR3 spans 17 residues.

This sequence joins TRBV28 and TRBJ1-2; D is unresolved. The CDR3 runs 13 residues. Germline lookup yields CDR1 MDHEN and CDR2 SYDVKM. Trimming left V 3 bases short and J 4 bases short, with 9 bases between. The DNA for the CDR3 is TGTGCCAGCAGTTTGCAGGAATCCTATGGCTACACCTTC. Translated: CASSLQESYGYTF.

This clone was picked up a small number of times. The rearrangement uses TRBV28 and TRBJ2-3; D unclear. Germline CDR1 reads MDHEN; CDR2 reads SYDVKM. V was shortened by 6 bases and J by 6 bases, with 13 bases between the two germline ends. The CDR3 totals 13 residues. Written as DNA, the CDR3 is TGTGCCAGCAGAGCGCAGTCCGTCGATACGCAGTATTTT. Translated: CASRAQSVDTQYF.

V usage is TRBV27 and J usage is TRBJ2-7; 9 nucleotides agree with TRBD2. The V gene's germline CDR1 is MNHEY and CDR2 SMNVEV (reference sequence). V trimming: 6 bases; J trimming: 7 bases; junction bases outside the gene matches: 10. The CDR3 runs to 14 residues. Here the CDR3 reads CASRRREGLGEQYF. CDR3 bases: TGTGCCAGCAGACGGCGGGAGGGCCTCGGTGAGCAGTACTTC.

In this sample, this clone turned up once. CDR3 loop: CASSISRPGAGELFF. CDR3 coding DNA: TGTGCCAGTAGTATCTCGAGGCCCGGGGCCGGGGAGCTGTTTTTT. This chain connects TRBV19 to TRBJ2-2; TRBD2 is a possible D gene (5 bases). Germline assignment: CDR1 LNHDA and CDR2 SQIVND (reference sequence). Trimming took off 3 bases at V and 6 bases at J, with 14 bases between the two ends. The CDR3 has 15 residues.

The V and J genes are TRBV29-1 and TRBJ1-1; D gene uncertain. Germline CDR1 reads SQVTM; CDR2 reads ANQGSEA. This CDR3 contains 13 residues. V was clipped by 3 bases and J by 2 bases, with 10 bases between them. CDR3 in amino acids: CSVDSAGNTEAFF. The DNA for the CDR3 is TGCAGCGTTGATTCGGCAGGCAACACTGAAGCTTTCTTT. The variable domain in full, completed from reference TRBV29-1 and TRBJ1-1, reads SAVISQKPSRDICQRGTSLTIQCQVDSQVTMMFWYRQQPGQSLTLIATANQGSEATYESGFVIDKFPISRPNLTFSTLTVSNMSPEDSSIYLCSVDSAGNTEAFFGQGTRLTVV.

This clone was seen more than once but under ten times. V is TRBV6-6 and J is TRBJ1-1; maybe TRBD1 (6 bases). The germline CDR1 and CDR2 sequences are MNHNY and SVGAGI (reference sequence). This CDR3 spans 14 amino acids. Between the trimmed V and J ends, which lost 2 bases and 0 bases, there was a span of 7 bases. CDR3 residues: CASSYGGMNTEAFF. DNA for the CDR3: TGTGCCAGCAGTTACGGGGGCATGAACACTGAAGCTTTCTTT.

The chain links TRBV5-1 to TRBJ1-6, with D perhaps matching TRBD1 (5 bases). V lost 7 bases and J 0 bases, leaving 17 bases between the germline ends. Germline lookup yields CDR1 SGHRS and CDR2 YFSETQ. The CDR3 has 17 amino acids. This CDR3 reads CASRDSGTSSYNSPLHF. CDR3 coding DNA: TGCGCCAGCCGGGACTCTGGGACTAGCTCCTATAATTCACCCCTCCACTTT.

The V gene is TRBV5-4, the J gene TRBJ1-2; D might be TRBD1 (5 bases). The CDR3 is made up of 14 amino acids. With 0 bases removed from V and 5 bases from J, the gap between germline ends came to 11 bases. Germline CDR1 and CDR2: SGHNT and YYREEE (reference sequence). CDR3 sequence (DNA): TGTGCCAGCAGCTTGGGGGGCGGAGGGTATGGCTACACCTTC. Amino acids: CASSLGGGGYGYTF. The full variable domain, with the rest looked up from reference TRBV5-4 and TRBJ1-2, is ETGVTQSPTHLIKTRGQQVTLRCSSQSGHNTVSWYQQALGQGPQFIFQYYREEENGRGNFPPRFSGLQFPNYSSELNVNALELDDSALYLCASSLGGGGYGYTFGSGTRLTVV.